Listed here are 16 T cell receptor beta chains from one sample, sequenced in a study of blood T cell repertoires in COVID-19. Clones were sequenced by immunoSEQ multiplex PCR, and TCRdb holds only the in-frame ones, with some missing. The data contain 71,000 or so clones, roughly nine tenths of them singletons. Specimen: peripheral blood. The receptors shown here come from an elderly man in a cohort sampled during active COVID-19.

This clone turned up a few times. V gene TRBV29-1 combines with J gene TRBJ1-1, with 7 nucleotides matching TRBD1. This CDR3 spans 13 amino acids. From germline, CDR1 is SQVTM and CDR2 ANQGSEA. With 5 bases clipped from V and 5 bases from J, the junction kept 8 bases outside the gene matches. In nucleotides, the CDR3 is TGCAGCGTTAGACAGGGAGAAGGGACTGAAGCTTTCTTT. This codes for CSVRQGEGTEAFF.

The V call is TRBV6-1, the J call TRBJ2-1, with TRBD2 identical over 7 bases. This CDR3 is built from 11 residues. Germline V gives CDR1 MNHNS, CDR2 SASEGT. With V trimmed by 3 bases and J by 10 bases, 0 bases remained unmatched. CDR3 DNA sequence: TGTGCCAGCAGTGAGCGGGGGGAGCAGTTCTTC. It yields the protein CASSERGEQFF.

V gene TRBV5-1 combines with J gene TRBJ2-7; TRBD2 aligns across 12 bases. This CDR3 comprises 18 residues. J was trimmed by 2 bases and V by 4 bases; bases with no gene match: 13. The germline gives CDR1 SGHRS, CDR2 YFSETQ. The CDR3: CASSHKSPGLAGPYEQYV. CDR3 coding DNA: TGCGCCAGCAGCCACAAATCCCCGGGACTAGCGGGCCCCTACGAGCAGTACGTC.

This clone came up once. This CDR3 reads CASSYADSNEQFF. CDR3 bases: TGTGCCAGCAGTTACGCTGACAGCAATGAGCAGTTCTTC. This chain joins TRBV6-2 or TRBV6-3 and TRBJ2-1; possible D gene TRBD1, 5 bases. This CDR3 has 13 amino acids. V dropped 2 bases and J dropped 6 bases, with 8 bases sitting between them. Germline CDR1 and CDR2: MNHEY and SVGEGT.

The chain has TRBV9 and TRBJ2-5; 7 bases align to TRBD2. Germline trimming cut 3 bases from V and 3 bases from J; bases unmatched to any gene: 5. Per germline, CDR1 SGDLS and CDR2 YYNGEE. This CDR3 region has 14 residues. In DNA form, the CDR3 reads TGTGCCAGCAGCGCCGGGACTACCAAAGAGACCCAGTACTTC. This codes for CASSAGTTKETQYF.

The chain carries TRBV9 and TRBJ1-1; D gene unclear. Trimming took 2 bases from V and 5 from J, leaving 10 bases between them. Per the germline V gene, CDR1 is SGDLS and CDR2 is YYNGEE. This CDR3 has 13 amino acids. CDR3 in DNA: TGTGCCAGCAGCGTGCAGGCGGGAACTGAAGCTTTCTTT. It yields the protein CASSVQAGTEAFF.

The chain links TRBV12-5 to TRBJ1-1; no clear D gene. This CDR3 contains 16 residues. Deletions cut 1 base from V and 7 bases from J, with 19 bases between. Germline lookup yields CDR1 LGHNT and CDR2 FRNRAP. The CDR3 loop is CASGLGLSQLGIEAFF. The CDR3 nucleotides read TGTGCTAGTGGTTTGGGCCTCTCACAGCTCGGGATTGAAGCTTTCTTT.

The chain has TRBV7-2 and TRBJ1-1; D may be TRBD1 (5 bases). V shed 5 bases and J shed 0 bases, with 13 bases lying between them. Germline CDR1 reads SGHTA; CDR2 reads FQGNSA. The CDR3 runs 15 residues. In nucleotides, the CDR3 is TGTGCCAGCAGCCCTGCGGCAGGGCTGAACACTGAAGCTTTCTTT. Translation: CASSPAAGLNTEAFF. The full variable domain, rest sourced from reference TRBV7-2 and TRBJ1-1, is GAGVSQSPSNKVTEKGKDVELRCDPISGHTALYWYRQSLGQGLEFLIYFQGNSAPDKSGLPSDRFSAERTGGSVSTLTIQRTQQEDSAVYLCASSPAAGLNTEAFFGQGTRLTVV.

The genes are TRBV28 and TRBJ2-5; TRBD2 aligns across 7 bases. Germline V gives CDR1 MDHEN, CDR2 SYDVKM. V trimming: 5 bases; J trimming: 5 bases; junction bases outside the gene matches: 5. This CDR3 region has 13 residues. CDR3 region: CASSQGTIETQYF. CDR3 coding DNA: TGTGCCAGCAGTCAAGGGACTATTGAGACCCAGTACTTC.

The chain is built from TRBV15 and TRBJ1-2; the D gene is possibly TRBD1 (5 bases). Germline V gene sequence: CDR1 LNHNV, CDR2 YYDKDF (reference sequence). The CDR3 contains 14 residues. The V and J ends lost 3 bases and 1 base respectively, with 9 bases between them. CDR3: CATSSPGLNYGYTF. In DNA form, the CDR3 reads TGTGCCACCAGCAGCCCGGGACTTAACTATGGCTACACCTTC.

The chain couples TRBV19 to TRBJ2-7, with TRBD2 matching 7 bases. CDR1 LNHDA and CDR2 SQIVND come from the germline V gene (reference sequence). J was trimmed by 0 bases and V by 3 bases; bases with no gene match: 5. There are 15 residues in the CDR3. This CDR3 is CASSISRGSSYEQYF. CDR3 sequence (DNA): TGTGCCAGTAGTATTTCCCGCGGGAGCTCCTACGAGCAGTACTTC.

V is TRBV5-1 and J is TRBJ2-3, with TRBD2 matching over 15 bases. V dropped 4 bases and J dropped 0; count of bases not matched to a gene: 6. Germline V CDR1 and CDR2: SGHRS, YFSETQ. The CDR3 spans 18 residues. CDR3 nucleotides: TGCGCCAGCAGCAGGGGACTAGCGGGGGGCCGAAGCACAGATACGCAGTATTTT. As protein: CASSRGLAGGRSTDTQYF.

This sequence joins TRBV6-5 and TRBJ1-5; 7 bases line up with TRBD1. This CDR3 is built from 15 residues. V lost 5 bases and J lost 1; bases outside the gene matches: 5. Per germline, CDR1 MNHEY and CDR2 SVGAGI. This CDR3 is CASSPTGVSNQPQHF. As DNA, the CDR3 is TGTGCCAGCAGTCCCACAGGGGTAAGCAATCAGCCCCAGCATTTT.

This chain links TRBV5-4 with TRBJ1-1; TRBD1 agrees at 7 bases. V was pared by 6 bases and J by 4 bases, with 6 bases of the junction left unmatched. CDR3 length: 13 amino acids. The germline gives CDR1 SGHNT, CDR2 YYREEE (reference sequence). In DNA, the CDR3 is TGTGCCAGCATGGACAGGTTGACCACTGAAGCTTTCTTT. Amino acids: CASMDRLTTEAFF.

This rearrangement joins TRBV19 to TRBJ2-7; D is unclear. CDR1 is LNHDA, CDR2 SQIVND, per germline (reference sequence). The CDR3 is 13 amino acids. Trimming took 10 bases from V and 3 from J, leaving 16 bases between them. CDR3 residues: CATLPGFGYEQYF. CDR3 coding DNA: TGTGCCACTCTCCCCGGGTTCGGCTACGAGCAGTACTTC. The whole variable domain, remainder taken from reference TRBV19 and TRBJ2-7, is DGGITQSPKYLFRKEGQNVTLSCEQNLNHDAMYWYRQDPGQGLRLIYYSQIVNDFQKGDIAEGYSVSREKKESFPLTVTSAQKNPTAFYLCATLPGFGYEQYFGPGTRLTVT.

CDR3 sequence (DNA): TGCGCCAGCAGCTTGGCCAACAGGGGTGGTGAAAAACTGTTTTTT. It yields the protein CASSLANRGGEKLFF. J is TRBJ1-4 and V is TRBV5-1; 7 positions match TRBD1. CDR3 length equals 15 residues. The germline V gene encodes CDR1 SGHRS and CDR2 YFSETQ. With 0 bases clipped from V and 7 bases from J, the junction kept 6 bases outside the gene matches.